Each of the 28 T cell receptor beta chains below was sequenced from the same sample in a study of regulatory T cells in long-lasting Graves disease. The time point here: persistent/refractory GD, antithyroid drugs over 5 years with positive TRAb. RNA isolated from PBMCs was used to make the TCR library. To make TCR beta libraries, researchers used iRepertoire HTBI primers and Arm-PCR of CDR3 regions. TCRdb used MiXCR to reprocess the multiplex PCR reads, holding one entry per CDR3 protein. The sample has more than 650,000 distinct CDR3 sequences; around 30% are singletons. Sample: peripheral blood mononuclear cells (PBMCs), taken when the disease was refractory, from a patient treated with antithyroid drugs. The receptors here all came from a female donor with Graves disease.

This clonotype was recorded many times. V and J are TRBV6-5 and TRBJ1-5; a weak D match, TRBD1 (5 bases). The germline gives CDR1 MNHEY, CDR2 SVGAGI. The CDR3 has 14 amino acids. Trimming removed 2 bases from V and 6 bases from J, with 11 bases in between. Here the CDR3 reads CASSYRDGIQPQHF. CDR3 sequence (DNA): TGTGCCAGCAGTTACCGGGACGGAATTCAGCCCCAGCATTTT.

This clonotype was detected a few times. V and J are TRBV10-3 and TRBJ2-7; tentative D call: TRBD2 (5 bases). CDR1 and CDR2 from the germline V gene are ENHRY and SYGVKD. The CDR3 is 13 amino acids. V lost 7 bases, J lost 6 bases, and 16 bases lay in between. CDR3 bases: TGTGCCATCATGGGAGAGGGTCTAGGCGAGCAGTACTTC. Translation: CAIMGEGLGEQYF.

This clonotype was recorded a few times. The chain uses TRBV5-1 and TRBJ2-7; possibly TRBD2 for D (5 bases). Looked up from germline, CDR1 is SGHRS and CDR2 is YFSETQ. V lost 6 bases to trimming and J lost 3 bases, with 13 bases between them. The CDR3 loop spans 13 amino acids. CDR3: CASTPGVDYEQYF. CDR3 DNA: TGCGCCAGCACCCCCGGGGTCGACTACGAGCAGTACTTC.

This clonotype occurred a few times. This chain uses TRBV29-1 with TRBJ2-1; D may match TRBD1 or TRBD2 (6 bases each). This CDR3 comprises 16 residues. The germline gives CDR1 SQVTM, CDR2 ANQGSEA. Trimming shortened V by 6 bases and J by 4 bases, and 22 bases separated the two germline ends. This CDR3 reads CSVADLGGRIYNEQFF. The CDR3 region has the DNA TGCAGCGTGGCGGATCTGGGGGGCAGAATTTACAATGAGCAGTTCTTC.

The CDR3 DNA is TGTGCCAGCAGCCAAGAGCCCCCCGGGACCGGGGAGCTGTTTTTT. It specifies CASSQEPPGTGELFF. This chain links TRBV3-1 with TRBJ2-2; D is ambiguous. V gave up 0 bases and J gave up 5 bases, with 10 bases separating them. Germline V lookup: CDR1 LGHDT, CDR2 YNNKEL (reference sequence). The CDR3 is 15 residues long.

Only a few counts were recorded for this clonotype. The chain is built from TRBV5-5 and TRBJ1-1; D is unresolved. V was pared by 4 bases and J by 0 bases, with 13 bases between. Germline CDR1 is SGHKS and CDR2 is YYEKEE (reference sequence). This CDR3 has 15 amino acids. The CDR3 nucleotides read TGTGCCAGCAGCCCGGACGGACCCATGAACACTGAAGCTTTCTTT. Residues: CASSPDGPMNTEAFF.

This chain connects TRBV28 to TRBJ2-5, with a weak D call TRBD2 (6 bases). The CDR3 runs to 15 residues. Looked up from germline, CDR1 is MDHEN and CDR2 is SYDVKM. V was shortened by 4 bases and J by 4 bases, with 16 bases between the two germline ends. The CDR3 protein is CASSSAGLSRETQYF. CDR3 nucleotides: TGTGCCAGCAGTTCTGCGGGACTCTCCAGAGAGACCCAGTACTTC. The complete variable domain, with remaining parts taken from reference TRBV28 and TRBJ2-5, reads DVKVTQSSRYLVKRTGEKVFLECVQDMDHENMFWYRQDPGLGLRLIYFSYDVKMKEKGDIPEGYSVSREKKERFSLILESASTNQTSMYLCASSSAGLSRETQYFGPGTRLLVL.

The CDR3 region is CASSVDPEGYNEQFF. The CDR3 region has the DNA TGTGCCAGCAGCGTAGACCCAGAAGGGTACAATGAGCAGTTCTTC. The V gene is TRBV9, the J gene TRBJ2-1; D unresolved. V lost 0 bases, J lost 4 bases, and 11 bases lay in between. CDR1 is SGDLS, CDR2 YYNGEE, per germline. The CDR3 consists of 15 residues. The complete variable domain, with remaining parts taken from reference TRBV9 and TRBJ2-1, reads DSGVTQTPKHLITATGQRVTLRCSPRSGDLSVYWYQQSLDQGLQFLIQYYNGEERAKGNILERFSAQQFPDLHSELNLSSLELGDSALYFCASSVDPEGYNEQFFGPGTRLTVL.

CDR3 sequence: CATSRDGTSGRTEQYF. CDR3 coding DNA: TGTGCCACCAGCAGAGATGGGACTAGCGGTCGGACCGAGCAGTACTTC. This sequence joins TRBV15 and TRBJ2-7, with TRBD2 identical over 11 bases. The CDR3 spans 16 residues. Germline V gives CDR1 LNHNV, CDR2 YYDKDF (reference sequence). V shed 0 bases and J 6 bases; nucleotides not matched to a gene: 7. The full variable domain, with the rest looked up from reference TRBV15 and TRBJ2-7, is DAMVIQNPRYQVTQFGKPVTLSCSQTLNHNVMYWYQQKSSQAPKLLFHYYDKDFNNEADTPDNFQSRRPNTSFCFLDIRSPGLGDTAMYLCATSRDGTSGRTEQYFGPGTRLTVT.

The chain combines TRBV5-1 with TRBJ2-7; possibly TRBD2 for D (11 bases). This CDR3 spans 21 amino acids. The V and J ends lost 0 bases and 5 bases respectively, with 33 bases between them. Germline-derived CDR1 and CDR2 are SGHRS and YFSETQ. The CDR3 sequence is CASSLAGWDRGTSGSSNEQYF. The CDR3 region has the DNA TGCGCCAGCAGCTTGGCCGGTTGGGACAGGGGCACTAGCGGGAGTTCCAACGAGCAGTACTTC. Full variable domain (missing parts from reference TRBV5-1 and TRBJ2-7): KAGVTQTPRYLIKTRGQQVTLSCSPISGHRSVSWYQQTPGQGLQFLFEYFSETQRNKGNFPGRFSGRQFSNSRSEMNVSTLELGDSALYLCASSLAGWDRGTSGSSNEQYFGPGTRLTVT.

CDR3: CASSLDPTGAQPQHF. DNA for the CDR3: TGTGCCAGCAGCTTAGATCCAACAGGGGCTCAGCCCCAGCATTTT. This chain connects TRBV7-2 to TRBJ1-5, with TRBD1 matching 7 bases. CDR1 and CDR2 (germline): SGHTA, FQGNSA. With V trimmed by 1 base and J by 6 bases, 6 bases remained unmatched. CDR3 length: 15 amino acids.

This clonotype showed up just a few times. The chain is built from TRBV20-1 and TRBJ1-1; D remains unclear. Trimming took 6 bases from V and 0 from J, leaving 8 bases between them. The CDR3 contains 12 residues. The germline V gene encodes CDR1 DFQATT and CDR2 SNEGSKA (reference sequence). CDR3 nucleotides: TGCAGTGCCAAACAAGTGAACACTGAAGCTTTCTTT. Translating it yields CSAKQVNTEAFF.

The chain has TRBV6-1 and TRBJ1-5; 7 nucleotides agree with TRBD1. Germline V gene lookup returns CDR1 MNHNS and CDR2 SASEGT. The CDR3 runs to 17 residues. Trimming took 0 bases from V and 3 from J; bases not matched to a gene: 8. The CDR3 DNA is TGTGCCAGCAGTGAAGCGCGGGGGGGACAGATCAATCAGCCCCAGCATTTT. Translating gives CASSEARGGQINQPQHF.

The genes are TRBV5-4 and TRBJ1-2; 9 nucleotides line up with TRBD1. The length of the CDR3 is 13 residues. V lost 3 bases, J lost 6 bases, and 3 bases stayed unmatched. The germline CDR1 and CDR2 sequences are SGHNT and YYREEE (reference sequence). The CDR3 DNA follows: TGTGCCAGCAGCTCCCGGGACAGGGATGGCTACACCTTC. Translation: CASSSRDRDGYTF.

This clonotype was seen a few times. The chain carries TRBV12-3 or TRBV12-4 and TRBJ2-4; D not certain. V lost 7 bases, J lost 2 bases, and 6 bases lay in between. The CDR3 has 12 amino acids. The CDR3 loop reads CASMGTKNIQYF. The CDR3 DNA follows: TGTGCCAGCATGGGGACCAAAAACATTCAGTACTTC.

CDR3 sequence (DNA): TGTGCCAGCAGTTACCCACCACTAGCGGGCCTACAAGAGACCCAGTACTTC. Amino acid sequence: CASSYPPLAGLQETQYF. The chain couples TRBV6-5 to TRBJ2-5; 9 positions match TRBD2. CDR3 length: 17 amino acids. V gave up 2 bases and J gave up 2 bases; unmatched junction bases: 9. The germline gives CDR1 MNHEY, CDR2 SVGAGI.

Many counts were recorded for this clonotype. This chain connects TRBV2 to TRBJ2-5, with D possibly called TRBD1 or TRBD2 (5 bases each). The germline V and J ends were trimmed by 9 bases and 2 bases, with 19 bases remaining between them. In germline, CDR1 is SNHLY, CDR2 FYNNEI. CDR3 length: 15 residues. The CDR3 bases are TGTGCCAGTTCCTCCGGGACGAGGAAACAAGAGACCCAGTACTTC. Translation: CASSSGTRKQETQYF.

V is TRBV27 and J is TRBJ2-7; D unresolved. Germline V gives CDR1 MNHEY, CDR2 SMNVEV (reference sequence). Trimming left V 3 bases short and J 3 bases short, with 12 bases between. The CDR3 consists of 14 residues. The CDR3: CASSFSADNYEQYF. Written as DNA, the CDR3 is TGTGCCAGCAGTTTTTCCGCAGATAACTACGAGCAGTACTTC.

In its sample, this clonotype was seen a few times. The genes are TRBV10-3 and TRBJ2-5; D possibly corresponds to TRBD2 (6 bases). Germline V gives CDR1 ENHRY, CDR2 SYGVKD. V gave up 10 bases and J gave up 5 bases, with 14 bases separating them. The CDR3 consists of 12 residues. In DNA, the CDR3 is TGTGCCACGACTTCAGGGAGGGAGACCCAGTACTTC. It specifies CATTSGRETQYF.

This clonotype was seen a few times. The chain carries TRBV19 and TRBJ1-1; TRBD1 is a possible D gene (6 bases). Germline CDR1 and CDR2: LNHDA and SQIVND (reference sequence). V lost 8 bases and J lost 4, with 17 bases in between. The CDR3 runs 14 residues. CDR3 loop: CASGGTGWATEAFF. As DNA, the CDR3 is TGTGCCAGTGGAGGTACAGGGTGGGCCACTGAAGCTTTCTTT.

In this sample, this clonotype turned up a few times. The V call is TRBV18, the J call TRBJ2-2, with 7 bases fitting TRBD2. The germline gives CDR1 KGHSH, CDR2 LQKENI. The V and J ends lost 4 bases and 6 bases, in that order; junction bases with no gene match: 8. The CDR3 loop spans 15 amino acids. CDR3 region: CASSLREFLAGELFF. In nucleotides, the CDR3 is TGTGCCAGCTCACTGCGGGAGTTCCTCGCCGGGGAGCTGTTTTTT.

This clonotype was observed a few times. The V call is TRBV19, the J call TRBJ1-1; possibly TRBD1 for D (5 bases). Germline CDR1 and CDR2: LNHDA and SQIVND (reference sequence). The length of the CDR3 is 19 residues. Trimming left V 0 bases short and J 1 base short, with 21 bases between. The CDR3 coding sequence is TGTGCCAGTAGTATAGATCGGGGACGGTCGGGGATGAGGAACACTGAAGCTTTCTTT. Encoded protein: CASSIDRGRSGMRNTEAFF.

This clonotype has more than one count but fewer than ten. This rearrangement joins TRBV20-1 to TRBJ1-5; D ambiguous. CDR1 DFQATT and CDR2 SNEGSKA come from the germline V gene (reference sequence). CDR3 length: 14 residues. V lost 2 bases, J lost 6 bases, and 14 bases lay in between. The CDR3 coding sequence is TGCAGTGCTAGATACCCCGGGGAAGTTCAGCCCCAGCATTTT. Amino acid sequence: CSARYPGEVQPQHF.

This clonotype was found many times. This sequence joins TRBV28 and TRBJ1-1, with D unclear. This CDR3 has 14 residues. V was clipped by 3 bases and J by 3 bases, with 11 bases between them. Germline V lookup: CDR1 MDHEN, CDR2 SYDVKM. The CDR3 region is CASSFLWGDTEAFF. DNA of the CDR3: TGTGCCAGCAGTTTCTTGTGGGGAGACACTGAAGCTTTCTTT.

The chain joins TRBV27 to TRBJ1-6; D is unclear. This CDR3 is 15 amino acids long. The germline V gene has CDR1 MNHEY and CDR2 SMNVEV (reference sequence). Trimming shortened V by 4 bases and J by 2 bases, and 9 bases separated the two germline ends. For the CDR3, the DNA is TGTGCCAGCAGTTCCCGTGAGCCCTATAATTCACCCCTCCACTTT. This codes for CASSSREPYNSPLHF.

The V and J genes are TRBV6-9 and TRBJ2-7; 7 bases are shared with TRBD2. The CDR3 totals 14 residues. CDR1 and CDR2 from the germline V gene are MNHGY and SVAAGI. V lost 1 base to trimming and J lost 2 bases; unmatched junction nucleotides: 2. CDR3 bases: TGTGCCAGCAGTTATTGGGGACTACCCTACGAGCAGTACTTC. Protein product: CASSYWGLPYEQYF.

In this sample, this clonotype turned up many times. The J gene is TRBJ1-2, the V gene TRBV12-3 or TRBV12-4; 9 bases match TRBD1. This CDR3 spans 15 amino acids. The V segment lost 3 bases and the J segment 4 bases; nucleotides outside the gene matches: 6. For the CDR3, the DNA is TGTGCCAGCAGTTTCCCGGGACAGGGAGTCTATGGCTACACCTTC. This encodes CASSFPGQGVYGYTF.

V and J are TRBV30 and TRBJ1-4; 8 nucleotides align to TRBD1. Unmatched junction bases numbered 6, after V lost 0 bases and J lost 0 bases. The CDR3 covers 17 residues. CDR1 and CDR2 from the germline V gene are GTSNPN and SVGIG (reference sequence). CDR3 amino acids: CAWSVRDRNPTNEKLFF. The CDR3 DNA sequence: TGTGCCTGGAGTGTACGGGACAGGAACCCAACTAATGAAAAACTGTTTTTT.